This T cell receptor beta chain originates from a study of T cells in Graves' hyperthyroidism and ophthalmopathy. Broader study findings: Most thyroid clonotypes that were expanded above 0.001 also turned up in blood. Ophthalmopathy was model-predicted a median about 7.1 months pre-onset.

Uncontrolled infections, other autoimmune diseases, pregnancy or lactation led to exclusion of patients. This clonotype was recorded a few times. The antigen is unknown. Template material for amplifying TCR beta CDR3 regions consisted of RNA transcripts. First-round RT-PCR targeting the TCR CDR3 was performed with the HTBI primer set. TCRdb used MiXCR to reprocess the multiplex PCR reads, holding one entry per CDR3 protein. The table lists about 380,000 distinct CDR3 sequences, less than 15% of them singletons. Germline values: CDR1 ENHRY, CDR2 SYGVKD. This CDR3 is built from 13 residues. The V gene lost 3 bases and the J gene lost 3 bases, with 3 bases spanning the gap.

The receptor was derived from a man younger than 45 with Graves' hyperthyroidism that later progressed to Graves' ophthalmopathy. Sequencing input: blood. The chain carries TRBV10-3 and TRBJ1-6; the D is unclear. The CDR3 sequence: CAISESYNSPLHF. The CDR3 DNA sequence: TGTGCCATCAGTGAAAGCTATAATTCACCCCTCCACTTT.